Presented here are 18 T cell receptor beta chains from one specimen sequenced in a study of cytomegalovirus exposure and HLA in healthy donors. The study ran its PCR with 60 Vbeta and 13 Jbeta primers. Assay used: immunoSEQ multiplex PCR; TCRdb lists only in-frame clones, some missing. Recorded here are around 55,000 clones; the top ten clones represent approximately 10%. The sample taken for sequencing was PBMCs. Receptors originate from a man over 45 in good health and CMV-seropositive.

The chain couples TRBV18 to TRBJ2-1; 7 bases map to TRBD1. This CDR3 contains 13 residues. The trim removed 6 bases at V and 7 bases at J, leaving 6 bases unmatched. Per the germline V gene, CDR1 is KGHSH and CDR2 is LQKENI. This CDR3 is CASSPTGVNEQFF. The DNA of the CDR3 is TGTGCCAGCTCCCCTACAGGGGTTAATGAGCAGTTCTTC.

The chain employs TRBV19 and TRBJ2-7; D may be TRBD1 (6 bases). The CDR3 consists of 14 residues. The V end was cut by 3 bases, the J end by 2 bases, with 11 bases between. Germline CDR1 LNHDA, CDR2 SQIVND (reference sequence). The CDR3 nucleotides are TGTGCCAGTAGTATTCTGGACAGAGCCTACGAGCAGTACTTC. This gives the protein CASSILDRAYEQYF.

V usage is TRBV29-1 and J usage is TRBJ1-2, with a possible D match to TRBD1 (6 bases). CDR1 is SQVTM and CDR2 is ANQGSEA in the germline V gene. V dropped 2 bases and J dropped 3 bases, with 10 bases sitting between them. The CDR3 runs to 13 residues. The CDR3 nucleotides read TGCAGCGTTGAACTTCCAGGGGACTATGGCTACACCTTC. Translating it yields CSVELPGDYGYTF.

This sequence joins TRBV7-2 and TRBJ2-5, with D tentatively TRBD2 (6 bases). V was trimmed by 4 bases and J by 2 bases, leaving 11 bases between them. Per germline, CDR1 SGHTA and CDR2 FQGNSA. The CDR3 extends over 14 amino acids. Here the CDR3 reads CASSSRLVQETQYF. CDR3 coding DNA: TGTGCCAGCAGCTCCAGACTAGTTCAAGAGACCCAGTACTTC. Full variable domain (remainder filled in from reference TRBV7-2 and TRBJ2-5): GAGVSQSPSNKVTEKGKDVELRCDPISGHTALYWYRQSLGQGLEFLIYFQGNSAPDKSGLPSDRFSAERTGGSVSTLTIQRTQQEDSAVYLCASSSRLVQETQYFGPGTRLLVL.

The gene calls are TRBV28 and TRBJ2-7; a weak D match, TRBD1 (5 bases). The ends were cut back, 6 bases at V and 2 bases at J, with 8 bases in the middle. Germline loops: CDR1 MDHEN, CDR2 SYDVKM. The CDR3 has 12 amino acids. The CDR3 DNA reads TGTGCCAGCAGGGGGCCCACCTACGAGCAGTACTTC. Translating gives CASRGPTYEQYF.

CDR3 residues: CASSPGTSGRPYEQYF. CDR3 in DNA: TGTGCCAGCAGCCCCGGGACTAGCGGGAGGCCCTACGAGCAGTACTTC. This chain uses TRBV9 with TRBJ2-7; 15 bases agree with TRBD2. The trim removed 4 bases at V and 2 bases at J, leaving 4 bases unmatched. Germline CDR1 reads SGDLS; CDR2 reads YYNGEE. The CDR3 sequence is 16 residues long.

The genes are TRBV29-1 and TRBJ1-4, with a tentative D call TRBD1 (5 bases). Germline V gene lookup returns CDR1 SQVTM and CDR2 ANQGSEA. The V gene lost 4 bases and the J gene lost 7 bases, with 10 bases spanning the gap. The CDR3 runs to 12 residues. The CDR3 nucleotides are TGCAGCGTTGGCCAGGGCCCTGAAAAACTGTTTTTT. It translates to CSVGQGPEKLFF.

This sequence joins TRBV7-3 and TRBJ1-1, with TRBD1 matching over 9 bases. J gave up 2 bases and V 3 bases, and 1 base lay outside the gene matches. The germline gives CDR1 SGHTA, CDR2 FQGTGA. The CDR3 loop spans 14 amino acids. The CDR3 loop is CASSLGQGNTEAFF. CDR3 nucleotide sequence: TGTGCCAGCAGCTTGGGACAGGGAAACACTGAAGCTTTCTTT.

The CDR3 reads CASSLAEVYGELFF. The CDR3 bases are TGTGCCAGCAGCTTAGCGGAGGTATACGGGGAGCTGTTTTTT. The rearrangement links TRBV7-9 to TRBJ2-2; weak D call: TRBD2 (5 bases). This CDR3 comprises 14 residues. Trimming pared 0 bases from V and 7 bases from J, leaving 9 bases between. Looked up from germline, CDR1 is SEHNR and CDR2 is FQNEAQ (reference sequence).

Here the CDR3 DNA reads TGTGCCAGCGCATGGCGGAGGGCTCCCTACGAGCAGTACTTC. This sequence encodes CASAWRRAPYEQYF. The V gene is TRBV2, the J gene TRBJ2-7; the D gene is possibly TRBD2 (6 bases). Trimming shortened V by 8 bases and J by 2 bases, and 16 bases separated the two germline ends. CDR3 size: 14 residues. Germline CDR1 reads SNHLY; CDR2 reads FYNNEI.

V gene TRBV29-1 combines with J gene TRBJ2-3; TRBD2 aligns across 8 bases. The CDR3 is 14 amino acids. V shed 7 bases, J shed 4 bases, and the junction held 10 bases outside the gene matches. Germline assignment: CDR1 SQVTM and CDR2 ANQGSEA. The chain's CDR3 is CSAGGRRGPDTQYF. CDR3 sequence (DNA): TGCAGCGCGGGGGGGAGAAGGGGCCCAGATACGCAGTATTTT.

The genes are TRBV4-1 and TRBJ1-5; perhaps TRBD1 as D (6 bases). Germline V gives CDR1 MGHRA, CDR2 YSYEKL. This CDR3 is built from 15 residues. Deletions cut 5 bases from V and 6 bases from J, with 17 bases between. CDR3 residues: CASSDLQGGGQPQHF. CDR3 coding DNA: TGCGCCAGCAGCGACTTACAGGGTGGAGGTCAGCCCCAGCATTTT.

The CDR3 DNA reads TGTGCCAGCTCACCTAACAGTTACAATGAGCAGTTCTTC. It codes for CASSPNSYNEQFF. The chain uses TRBV18 and TRBJ2-1; D not certain. Germline lookup yields CDR1 KGHSH and CDR2 LQKENI. CDR3 length equals 13 residues. The V gene lost 3 bases and the J gene lost 4 bases, with 7 bases spanning the gap.

V gene TRBV5-8 combines with J gene TRBJ1-6; TRBD1 might be the D (5 bases). Trimming took off 1 base at V and 9 bases at J, with 11 bases between the two ends. This CDR3 spans 14 amino acids. Germline V CDR1 and CDR2: SGHTS, YDEGEE. CDR3 coding DNA: TGTGCCAGCAGCTTGCGAGACAGTTCTTCACCCCTCCACTTT. Encoded protein: CASSLRDSSSPLHF.

This chain connects TRBV5-4 to TRBJ1-2, with TRBD1 identical over 8 bases. The CDR3 sequence is 12 residues long. V lost 4 bases and J lost 7; bases outside the gene matches: 3. The germline gives CDR1 SGHNT, CDR2 YYREEE (reference sequence). This chain's CDR3 is CASSPDRVGYTF. The CDR3 region has the DNA TGTGCCAGCAGCCCGGACAGGGTTGGCTACACCTTC.

The chain couples TRBV28 to TRBJ2-1, with TRBD1 as a possible D gene (6 bases). This CDR3 comprises 14 residues. Trimming left V 6 bases short and J 8 bases short, with 17 bases between. CDR1 and CDR2 (germline): MDHEN, SYDVKM. In nucleotides, the CDR3 is TGTGCCAGCAGCTCCACCAGGGGAAGGGATGAGCAGTTCTTC. This encodes CASSSTRGRDEQFF.

The chain carries TRBV7-9 and TRBJ2-7; 11 bases line up with TRBD1. CDR1 and CDR2 (germline): SEHNR, FQNEAQ (reference sequence). This CDR3 has 15 residues. V was pared by 5 bases and J by 5 bases, with 8 bases of the junction left unmatched. The CDR3 spells CASSKRTGGWDEQYF. CDR3 coding DNA: TGTGCCAGCAGCAAACGGACAGGGGGCTGGGACGAGCAGTACTTC.

The gene calls are TRBV5-5 and TRBJ1-1; D gene ambiguous. Trimming cost V 0 bases and J 2 bases, with 8 bases left between them. The CDR3 is 14 residues long. Germline V CDR1 and CDR2: SGHKS, YYEKEE (reference sequence). CDR3 loop: CASSLVWRNTEAFF. The DNA for the CDR3 is TGTGCCAGCAGCTTGGTCTGGAGAAACACTGAAGCTTTCTTT.